The sequence of this T cell receptor (beta chain) was determined in a study of cytomegalovirus exposure and HLA in healthy donors. Overall study: An earlier analysis found 120 million or so unique TCR beta sequences from around 180 million T cells. Findings of the study overall: As was reported, the classifier diagnosed cytomegalovirus status with high specificity and sensitivity. What TCR beta sequences reportedly achieved was accurate prediction of HLA-A and HLA-B alleles in most subjects.

Primers included in the PCR were 60 Vbeta and 13 Jbeta primers. This table comes from immunoSEQ multiplex PCR, and its TCRdb copy is limited to in-frame clones, with some not included. The sample records over 120,000 clones, about four fifths being singletons. Regarding donors, all were healthy bone marrow donors. This CDR3 comprises 17 residues. Germline CDR1 reads WSHSY; CDR2 reads SAAADI. Losses at the gene ends were 5 bases for V and 3 bases for J; bases not matched to a gene: 8. This clone was seen more than once but under ten times. Its specificity is not known. The chain is built from TRBV10-2 and TRBJ2-3; 13 bases line up with TRBD2. The specimen was PBMCs. This clonotype was obtained from a man aged 40-55 years in good health and CMV-seronegative. The CDR3 region is CASSSTRTSGGTDTQYF. In DNA, the CDR3 is TGCGCCAGCAGTTCAACCAGGACTAGCGGGGGAACAGATACGCAGTATTTT.